The T cell receptor beta chain described here comes from a study of cytomegalovirus exposure and HLA in healthy donors. The trim removed 6 bases at V and 3 bases at J, leaving 8 bases unmatched. The CDR3 has 15 residues. Germline CDR1 reads LNHDA; CDR2 reads SQIVND (reference sequence). PCR amplification relied on 60 Vbeta primers (plus 13 Jbeta primers). Profiling relied on immunoSEQ multiplex PCR, and the TCRdb table lists in-frame clones only, not all of them. Of about 65,000 clones listed, approximately 60% were seen once; the top ten hold 2.8%. This sequence joins TRBV19 and TRBJ2-5, with TRBD2 identical over 9 bases. Sequencing was done on a sample of PBMCs. This clonotype was obtained from a man between 25 and 39 years old in good health and CMV-seronegative. The CDR3 coding sequence is TGTGCCAGTAGCATGGGACTAGCTGCAAAAGAGACCCAGTACTTC. Its protein is CASSMGLAAKETQYF.